A selection of T cell receptor beta chains follows, all from one sample in a study of CD8+CD57+ T cells in acquired aplastic anemia. One entry per CDR3 protein results from TCRdb running MiXCR on the reads. The data hold 150,000 to 200,000 distinct CDR3 sequences, with roughly 45% observed a single time. The sample consisted of sorted CD4+, CD8+, or CD8+CD57+ T cells (not recorded which) from PBMCs. These receptors all come from a human donor in good health. Both conserved end residues are part of each CDR3. D genes are given only for firm matches. Where a row states a size, it is once, few, many or the class of an expanded clone; other rows omit it.

j_call clone_size d_call v_call cdr3_aa cdr3_nt
TRBJ2-1 many . TRBV7-2 CASSLAGTRWDNEQFF TGTGCCAGCAGCTTAGCTGGAACAAGATGGGACAATGAGCAGTTCTTC
TRBJ1-1 many . TRBV9 CASSVRGDRGTEAFF TGTGCCAGCAGCGTAAGAGGAGATAGGGGCACTGAAGCTTTCTTT
TRBJ2-1 . TRBD2 TRBV5-1 CASSPGLAGNNEQFF TGCGCCAGCAGCCCGGGACTAGCGGGCAACAATGAGCAGTTCTTC
TRBJ2-3 many . TRBV20-1 CSAPNRAESSTDTQYF TGCAGTGCTCCTAACAGGGCCGAGTCTTCCACAGATACGCAGTATTTT
TRBJ1-3 . TRBD1 TRBV10-2 CASSAGRTGGGSGNTIYF TGCGCCAGCAGTGCCGGAAGGACAGGCGGGGGCTCTGGAAACACCATATATTTT
TRBJ2-3 . TRBD2 TRBV5-4 CASSLGLAGLASTDTQYF TGTGCCAGCAGCCTGGGACTAGCGGGACTCGCTAGCACAGATACGCAGTATTTT
TRBJ1-4 many TRBD1 TRBV24-1 CATSVGQGANEKLFF TGTGCCACCAGTGTCGGGCAGGGGGCGAATGAAAAACTGTTTTTT
TRBJ2-1 many TRBD1 TRBV5-6 CASSPGQGSYNEQFF TGTGCCAGCAGCCCCGGACAGGGATCCTACAATGAGCAGTTCTTC
TRBJ1-4 . TRBD1 TRBV19 CASSRDRLANEKLFF TGTGCCAGTAGTAGGGACAGGCTCGCTAATGAAAAACTGTTTTTT
TRBJ2-7 many . TRBV7-2 CASSLMQQPPYEQYF TGTGCCAGCAGCTTAATGCAGCAACCGCCCTACGAGCAGTACTTC
TRBJ2-7 . TRBD1 TRBV11-3 CASTPTGGYEQYF TGTGCCAGCACCCCGACAGGGGGCTACGAGCAGTACTTC
TRBJ2-7 many TRBD1 TRBV11-2 CASSLEQGALTYEQYF TGTGCCAGCAGCTTGGAACAGGGGGCGCTGACCTACGAGCAGTACTTC
TRBJ2-1 . TRBD1 TRBV19 CASSTWTGENEQFF TGTGCCAGTAGTACGTGGACAGGGGAAAATGAGCAGTTCTTC
TRBJ2-7 many . TRBV7-2 CASSLRQASYEQYF TGTGCCAGCAGCTTAAGGCAGGCCTCCTACGAGCAGTACTTC
TRBJ2-3 few TRBD2 TRBV2 CASRPAGGPGTDTQYF TGTGCCAGCAGACCAGCGGGGGGGCCTGGGACAGATACGCAGTATTTT
TRBJ1-2 . . TRBV24-1 CATSDGSPERYGYTF TGTGCCACCAGTGATGGGTCACCAGAACGCTATGGCTACACCTTC
TRBJ1-2 many TRBD1 TRBV10-3 CAISDRTGGNNANYGYTF TGTGCCATCAGTGACCGGACAGGGGGCAACAACGCTAACTATGGCTACACCTTC
TRBJ2-1 . . TRBV5-4 CASSIRRVSYNEQFF TGTGCCAGCAGCATTAGAAGAGTCTCCTACAATGAGCAGTTCTTC
TRBJ1-2 many . TRBV4-2 CASSQDRLAGIYYGYTF TGTGCCAGCAGCCAAGATCGTTTGGCAGGGATATACTATGGCTACACCTTC
TRBJ1-3 . . TRBV10-3 CASSGLWGSGNTIYF TGTGCCAGCAGTGGACTTTGGGGTTCTGGAAACACCATATATTTT
TRBJ1-4 . . TRBV10-2 CASSDPGRGNEKLFF TGCGCCAGCAGTGACCCCGGACGGGGTAATGAAAAACTGTTTTTT
TRBJ2-5 . . TRBV29-1 CSVVLLGAMETQYF TGCAGCGTTGTCCTGCTGGGGGCGATGGAGACCCAGTACTTC
TRBJ1-1 . . TRBV6-1 CASRPGGAGETEAFF TGTGCCAGCAGACCGGGGGGGGCAGGGGAGACTGAAGCTTTCTTT
TRBJ2-5 once TRBD2 TRBV2 CASSVQRTSGSETQYF TGTGCCAGCAGTGTCCAAAGGACTAGCGGGAGCGAGACCCAGTACTTC
TRBJ2-7 . . TRBV2 CASMDSPLPYEQYF TGTGCCAGCATGGACAGCCCCCTGCCCTACGAGCAGTACTTC
TRBJ2-2 . TRBD2 TRBV6-4 CASSDTSGRDTGELFF TGTGCCAGCAGTGACACTAGCGGGCGGGACACCGGGGAGCTGTTTTTT
TRBJ1-2 many . TRBV15 CATSRDVGGGYGYTF TGTGCCACCAGCAGAGATGTGGGGGGGGGCTATGGCTACACCTTC
TRBJ1-2 many . TRBV9 CASSVADGTYGYTF TGTGCCAGCAGCGTAGCTGACGGAACCTATGGCTACACCTTC
TRBJ1-6 . . TRBV7-2 CASTMVAGTSSPLHF TGTGCCAGTACCATGGTTGCAGGTACCAGCTCACCCCTCCACTTT
TRBJ2-1 . . TRBV5-1 CASSLKGRANEQFF TGCGCCAGCAGCCTCAAAGGGCGCGCGAATGAGCAGTTCTTC
TRBJ1-2 . . TRBV5-4 CASSLQGLDTF TGTGCCAGCAGCTTGCAAGGTTTGGACACCTTC
TRBJ1-6 once TRBD1 TRBV20-1 CSAPGQAGSPLHF TGCAGTGCTCCGGGACAGGCCGGTTCACCCCTCCACTTT
TRBJ1-2 many . TRBV7-3 CASAAMRALNYGYTF TGTGCCAGCGCTGCCATGAGGGCGCTAAACTATGGCTACACCTTC
TRBJ2-1 . . TRBV5-6 CASRAGQEQFF TGTGCCAGCAGAGCGGGACAGGAGCAGTTCTTC
TRBJ1-4 . . TRBV11-3 CASSATGRVNEKLFF TGTGCCAGCAGTGCAACAGGGAGGGTTAATGAAAAACTGTTTTTT
TRBJ1-5 . . TRBV15 CATRRSDLGTQHF TGTGCCACCAGGAGATCGGACCTCGGGACCCAGCATTTT
TRBJ1-5 many TRBD1 TRBV6-5 CASSYRQGSNQPQHF TGTGCCAGCAGTTACCGACAGGGTAGCAATCAGCCCCAGCATTTT
TRBJ2-1 few TRBD2 TRBV12-3/TRBV12-4 CASSLGTGLAGNEQFF TGTGCCAGCAGTTTGGGTACGGGACTAGCGGGTAATGAGCAGTTCTTC
TRBJ2-3 . TRBD2 TRBV20-1 CSAGGYSTDTQYF TGCAGTGCCGGGGGGTATAGCACAGATACGCAGTATTTT
TRBJ2-1 . . TRBV7-3 CASSLSGANEQFF TGTGCCAGCAGCCTCTCAGGGGCTAATGAGCAGTTCTTC
TRBJ1-2 once . TRBV10-1 CASSARGANGYTF TGCGCCAGCAGTGCGCGAGGGGCGAATGGCTACACCTTC
TRBJ2-1 . TRBD2 TRBV15 CATSLSGRINNEQFF TGTGCCACCAGCCTTAGCGGGAGGATCAACAATGAGCAGTTCTTC
TRBJ1-2 . . TRBV6-1 CASRQAGDYGYTF TGTGCCAGCAGACAGGCTGGGGACTATGGCTACACCTTC
TRBJ2-7 . TRBD1 TRBV29-1 CSLEWTGTYEQYF TGCAGCTTGGAATGGACAGGGACCTACGAGCAGTACTTC
TRBJ1-2 few TRBD1 TRBV7-6 CASSMGQRYGYTF TGTGCCAGCAGCATGGGACAGAGGTATGGCTACACCTTC
TRBJ2-7 . TRBD1 TRBV5-1 CASTTGTGYEQYF TGCGCCAGCACCACCGGGACAGGCTACGAGCAGTACTTC
TRBJ1-2 many . TRBV15 CAIQSGHANQNYGYTF TGTGCCATCCAATCTGGACACGCAAACCAGAACTATGGCTACACCTTC
TRBJ2-2 . TRBD2 TRBV14 CASSPAQTSGRRWPNTGELFF TGTGCCAGCAGCCCCGCGCAGACTAGCGGGAGACGGTGGCCGAACACCGGGGAGCTGTTTTTT
TRBJ1-6 . TRBD1 TRBV7-2 CASSFLGQGSSPLHF TGTGCCAGCAGCTTCTTAGGACAGGGAAGTTCACCCCTCCACTTT
TRBJ2-3 . . TRBV6-1 CASRLSSGAVTDTQYF TGTGCCAGCAGACTATCTTCAGGGGCGGTGACAGATACGCAGTATTTT
TRBJ2-7 . . TRBV29-1 CSVEGRGLGYEQYF TGCAGCGTTGAAGGTCGAGGACTTGGATACGAGCAGTACTTC
TRBJ2-7 many TRBD2 TRBV6-1 CASMGSGGTYEQYF TGTGCCAGCATGGGGAGCGGGGGAACCTACGAGCAGTACTTC
TRBJ1-4 . TRBD1 TRBV5-1 CASSFGQGSEKLFF TGCGCCAGCAGCTTTGGACAGGGGAGCGAAAAACTGTTTTTT